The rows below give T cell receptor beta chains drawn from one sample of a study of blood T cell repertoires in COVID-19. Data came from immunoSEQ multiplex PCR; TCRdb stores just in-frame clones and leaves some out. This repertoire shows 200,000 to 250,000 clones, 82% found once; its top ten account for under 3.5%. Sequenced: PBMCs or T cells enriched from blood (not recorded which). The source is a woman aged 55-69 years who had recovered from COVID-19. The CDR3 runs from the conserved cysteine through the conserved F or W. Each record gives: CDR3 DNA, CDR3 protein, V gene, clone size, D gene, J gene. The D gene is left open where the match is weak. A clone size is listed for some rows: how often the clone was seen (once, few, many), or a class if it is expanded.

DNA: TGTGCCAGCAGCGTACAGGAGAACACTGAAGCTTTCTTT
CDR3: CASSVQENTEAFF
V: TRBV7-6
size: NA
D: NA
J: TRBJ1-1

DNA: TGTGCCAGCTCACCACGGCAGGGGGGTACAGATACGCAGTATTTT
CDR3: CASSPRQGGTDTQYF
V: TRBV18
size: NA
D: NA
J: TRBJ2-3

DNA: TGTGCCAGTAGTGAAGCAAGTCCCTCTGGAAACACCATATATTTT
CDR3: CASSEASPSGNTIYF
V: TRBV19
size: NA
D: NA
J: TRBJ1-3

DNA: TGTGCCAGCTCACCTCTCAGGGGGAGTTCCTACGAGCAGTACTTC
CDR3: CASSPLRGSSYEQYF
V: TRBV18
size: NA
D: TRBD1
J: TRBJ2-7

DNA: TGTGCCAGCAGCTGGGGCAGGTCCTACGAGCAGTACTTC
CDR3: CASSWGRSYEQYF
V: TRBV7-2
size: NA
D: NA
J: TRBJ2-7

DNA: TGTGCCAGCATTCCGTTTATCGGGAATGTAGAAGCTTTCTTT
CDR3: CASIPFIGNVEAFF
V: TRBV6-5
size: NA
D: NA
J: TRBJ1-1

DNA: TGTGCCAGCAGCCCCCCTCAGTCCCACTCTGGAAACACCATATATTTT
CDR3: CASSPPQSHSGNTIYF
V: TRBV7-9
size: few
D: NA
J: TRBJ1-3

DNA: TGCGCCAGCAGTGAGGGGCTGCAAGAGACCCAGTACTTC
CDR3: CASSEGLQETQYF
V: TRBV10-1
size: NA
D: NA
J: TRBJ2-5

DNA: TGTGCCAGCTCACGGGACAGGGGGCAATATAATTCACCCCTCCACTTT
CDR3: CASSRDRGQYNSPLHF
V: TRBV18
size: once
D: TRBD1
J: TRBJ1-6

DNA: TGTGCCAGCAGCCAAGACAGGGTCAATGAGCAGTTCTTC
CDR3: CASSQDRVNEQFF
V: TRBV3-1/TRBV3-2
size: NA
D: NA
J: TRBJ2-1

DNA: TGTGCCAGCAGTTTATACGGGACACAACAAACCGGGGAGCTGTTTTTT
CDR3: CASSLYGTQQTGELFF
V: TRBV27
size: NA
D: NA
J: TRBJ2-2

DNA: TGTGCCAGCATCGCGGGGGAGGGAGCTTTCTTT
CDR3: CASIAGEGAFF
V: TRBV28
size: few
D: NA
J: TRBJ1-1

DNA: TGTGCCAGCTCACCAACGTTCACAGGGGATCAGCCCCAGCATTTT
CDR3: CASSPTFTGDQPQHF
V: TRBV18
size: NA
D: TRBD1
J: TRBJ1-5

DNA: TGTGCCAGCAGTGAAGCGGACAGGGGAAACACCATATATTTT
CDR3: CASSEADRGNTIYF
V: TRBV2
size: few
D: TRBD1
J: TRBJ1-3

DNA: TGTGCCAGCTCACCGGGGCTCGAGCAGTTCTTC
CDR3: CASSPGLEQFF
V: TRBV18
size: NA
D: NA
J: TRBJ2-1

DNA: TGTGCCAGCTCACAGACAGAGAACACTGAAGCTTTCTTT
CDR3: CASSQTENTEAFF
V: TRBV18
size: NA
D: NA
J: TRBJ1-1

DNA: TGTGCCAGCAGCCAGCGGGGGGGCCAGGATGAGCAGTTCTTC
CDR3: CASSQRGGQDEQFF
V: TRBV6-4
size: NA
D: TRBD2
J: TRBJ2-1

DNA: TGTGCCAGCAGCTTAGGGCAGCTAGCGGGCATCTACAATGAGCAGTTCTTC
CDR3: CASSLGQLAGIYNEQFF
V: TRBV7-2
size: NA
D: TRBD2
J: TRBJ2-1

DNA: TGCGCCAGCAGCCAAGATGAGGAGACAGGCTACAATGAGCAGTTCTTC
CDR3: CASSQDEETGYNEQFF
V: TRBV4-3
size: few
D: NA
J: TRBJ2-1

DNA: TGTGCCAGCAGCCCCTGGCCAGACAATGAGCAGTTCTTC
CDR3: CASSPWPDNEQFF
V: TRBV11-3
size: NA
D: NA
J: TRBJ2-1

DNA: TGTGCCAGCAGCAGGGACAGTTCATCTGAAAAACTGTTTTTT
CDR3: CASSRDSSSEKLFF
V: TRBV6-4
size: NA
D: TRBD1
J: TRBJ1-4

DNA: TGCGCCAGCAGCCAATCAGGAAACTCTGGAAACACCATATATTTT
CDR3: CASSQSGNSGNTIYF
V: TRBV4-3
size: NA
D: NA
J: TRBJ1-3

DNA: TGTGCCAGCAGCCAGCCCTCTAAGGGACAGCACACTGAAGCTTTCTTT
CDR3: CASSQPSKGQHTEAFF
V: TRBV3-1/TRBV3-2
size: few
D: TRBD1
J: TRBJ1-1

DNA: TGTGCCAGCAGTGACTCACCTAGCTCCTTCTCCTACAATGAGCAGTTCTTC
CDR3: CASSDSPSSFSYNEQFF
V: TRBV6-4
size: NA
D: NA
J: TRBJ2-1

DNA: TGTGCCAGCAGTCGCGGGGGGGCGGCAGATACGCAGTATTTT
CDR3: CASSRGGAADTQYF
V: TRBV27
size: few
D: TRBD2
J: TRBJ2-3

DNA: TGTGCCAGCAGCTTCGCGGCCGGGGAGCTGTTTTTT
CDR3: CASSFAAGELFF
V: TRBV6-1
size: NA
D: NA
J: TRBJ2-2

DNA: TGTGCCAGCAGCCCGAGCGGGGGGGCCCCCCATACGCAGTATTTT
CDR3: CASSPSGGAPHTQYF
V: TRBV9
size: NA
D: TRBD2
J: TRBJ2-3

DNA: TGTGCCAGCAGTTTACTGGCAGGGGGACAAGCTTTCTTT
CDR3: CASSLLAGGQAFF
V: TRBV27
size: NA
D: TRBD1
J: TRBJ1-1

DNA: TGTGCCAGCAGCCAAGAACGACAGGGGGCGCGAGGCTACACCTTC
CDR3: CASSQERQGARGYTF
V: TRBV4-2
size: NA
D: TRBD1
J: TRBJ1-2

DNA: TGTGCCAGCCTCGAGACAGTAAACTATGGCTACACCTTC
CDR3: CASLETVNYGYTF
V: TRBV7-2
size: NA
D: NA
J: TRBJ1-2

DNA: TGTGCCAGCAGACTGACAGGAACTAATGAAAAACTGTTTTTT
CDR3: CASRLTGTNEKLFF
V: TRBV28
size: few
D: NA
J: TRBJ1-4

DNA: TGCAGCGTTGGGGGACAGGGGACTGGGGCCAACGTCCTGACTTTC
CDR3: CSVGGQGTGANVLTF
V: TRBV29-1
size: NA
D: TRBD1
J: TRBJ2-6

DNA: TGTGCCAGTAGTACCCACAGGGGGGTGAACGAGCAGTACTTC
CDR3: CASSTHRGVNEQYF
V: TRBV19
size: NA
D: TRBD1
J: TRBJ2-7